One and the same sample provided the 11 T cell receptor beta chains below, sequenced in a study of blood T cell repertoires in COVID-19. This table comes from immunoSEQ multiplex PCR, and its TCRdb copy is limited to in-frame clones, with some not included. The sample comprises under 350,000 clones, around 86% of which are singletons, and about 4% rests with the top ten. Source material: peripheral blood. The receptor source for this set is a man aged 18 to 35 with active or convalescent COVID-19.

The V gene is TRBV29-1, the J gene TRBJ1-1, with TRBD1 identical over 7 bases. This CDR3 has 10 amino acids. Germline V lookup: CDR1 SQVTM, CDR2 ANQGSEA. The J segment lost 7 bases and the V segment lost 7 bases, leaving 3 bases of the junction unmatched. The CDR3 loop reads CSGGDSEAFF. The CDR3 nucleotides are TGCAGCGGAGGGGACAGTGAAGCTTTCTTT.

The rearrangement uses TRBV14 and TRBJ1-5; D unresolved. This CDR3 has 13 amino acids. Germline V gene lookup returns CDR1 SGHDN and CDR2 FVKESK. V lost 5 bases and J 0 bases, leaving 5 bases between the germline ends. CDR3 DNA: TGTGCCAGCAGCATGTATAGCAATCAGCCCCAGCATTTT. Amino acids: CASSMYSNQPQHF.

The CDR3 region is CASSSGLSYEQYF. CDR3 bases: TGTGCCAGCAGTTCTGGACTTTCCTACGAGCAGTACTTC. This chain joins TRBV12-3 or TRBV12-4 and TRBJ2-7; maybe TRBD2 (5 bases). Deletions cut 4 bases from V and 1 base from J, with 8 bases between. This CDR3 is 13 amino acids long.

This chain links TRBV24-1 with TRBJ2-4; the match to TRBD1 covers 9 bases. This CDR3 spans 17 amino acids. Germline CDR1 KGHDR, CDR2 SFDVKD. V was pared by 4 bases and J by 8 bases, with 14 bases of the junction left unmatched. CDR3 region: CATSESGTGPFSDIQYF. The CDR3 DNA follows: TGTGCCACCAGTGAATCCGGGACAGGGCCCTTTAGCGACATTCAGTACTTC.

V gene TRBV7-6 combines with J gene TRBJ2-6; D is possibly TRBD2 (7 bases). Trimming removed 0 bases at V and 4 bases at J, with 16 bases between. Germline CDR1 SGHVS, CDR2 FNYEAQ. The CDR3 consists of 18 residues. This chain's CDR3 is CASSLATRGATGANVLTF. As DNA, the CDR3 is TGTGCCAGCAGCTTAGCCACCCGGGGGGCGACAGGGGCCAACGTCCTGACTTTC.

This clone was recorded a few times. V and J are TRBV4-1 and TRBJ1-6, with D maybe TRBD1 (5 bases). Germline V CDR1 and CDR2: MGHRA, YSYEKL. Deletions cut 1 base from V and 10 bases from J, with 17 bases between. The CDR3 loop spans 16 amino acids. The CDR3 DNA sequence: TGCGCCAGCAGCCAAGCTGGGGGGAGGGATAGATCACCCCTCCACTTT. Translating gives CASSQAGGRDRSPLHF.

The V and J genes are TRBV14 and TRBJ2-7; D is unclear. CDR1 and CDR2 from the germline V gene are SGHDN and FVKESK. V was cut by 2 bases and J by 2 bases, with 13 bases left in between. The CDR3 contains 15 residues. The CDR3 nucleotides are TGTGCCAGCAGCCAAAATTTTGGCAGAACCTACGAGCAGTACTTC. As protein: CASSQNFGRTYEQYF.

The genes are TRBV19 and TRBJ2-1; 11 bases agree with TRBD2. Germline CDR1 and CDR2: LNHDA and SQIVND (reference sequence). V shed 10 bases, J shed 10 bases, and the junction held 6 bases outside the gene matches. This CDR3 is built from 12 residues. The CDR3, as DNA: TGTGCCACGCTAGCGGGAGGTGGAGAGCAGTTCTTC. Its protein product is CATLAGGGEQFF.

The chain carries TRBV6-4 and TRBJ1-2; no clear D gene. Germline CDR1 MRHNA, CDR2 SNTAGT. The V end lost 0 bases, the J end lost 6 bases, and 5 bases lay between the germline ends. This CDR3 contains 12 residues. CDR3 sequence (DNA): TGTGCCAGCAGTGACTCTTACAATGGCTACACCTTC. Translating gives CASSDSYNGYTF.

The chain combines TRBV19 with TRBJ2-1; 12 bases line up with TRBD2. Per germline, CDR1 LNHDA and CDR2 SQIVND (reference sequence). Trimming took 5 bases from V and 7 from J; bases not matched to a gene: 6. There are 15 residues in the CDR3. The CDR3 sequence is CASSASGGVGNEQFF. Here the CDR3 DNA reads TGTGCCAGTAGTGCTAGCGGGGGGGTAGGTAATGAGCAGTTCTTC.

This clone was seen only once. The rearrangement links TRBV6-5 to TRBJ1-2, with a possible D match to TRBD1 (6 bases). The V gene's germline CDR1 is MNHEY and CDR2 SVGAGI. The CDR3 runs to 15 residues. The V end lost 6 bases, the J end lost 6 bases, and 20 bases lay between the germline ends. CDR3 sequence reads: CASSRGGGLYDGYTF. CDR3 sequence (DNA): TGTGCCAGCAGCAGGGGTGGGGGCCTTTACGATGGCTACACCTTC.